This T cell receptor (beta chain) was documented in a study of blood T cells in healthy people across ages. Study results and caveats: Long-lived donors had more naive CD4+ cells and higher diversity than aged donors.

Next came a second PCR, run for roughly 7 to 12 cycles, which used a sample-barcoded 5' primer along with a J-beta primer mix. CDR3-containing paired-end reads numbered at least 2.5 million in each sample. TCRdb reanalysed the 5' RACE reads using MiXCR and keeps one entry per CDR3 protein. This table holds 650,000 to 1,000,000 distinct CDR3 sequences, 35% to 50% found once. Trimming at V came to 0 bases and at J to 9 bases, leaving 7 bases not matched to a gene. The germline gives CDR1 SGHRS, CDR2 YFSETQ. This CDR3 has 15 amino acids. This clonotype was observed a handful of times. What it binds is unknown.

The TCR originated in a man older than 75 in good health. Sequenced input: blood. This chain connects TRBV5-1 to TRBJ2-1; 9 bases are a match to TRBD2. In nucleotides, the CDR3 is TGCGCCAGCAGCTTGGGAGTAGCGGGAGCCAGTGAGCAGTTCTTC. Translating gives CASSLGVAGASEQFF.